The clone carrying this T cell receptor (beta chain) was recorded a few times. The antigen remains unidentified. The data derive from a study of T cell repertoires in cytomegalovirus infection. The overall study: Public TCR beta signatures provided an indication of both CMV infection and a matching HLA type.

CDR3 length: 20 residues. Per germline, CDR1 SGHVS and CDR2 FQNEAQ. V was shortened by 5 bases and J by 8 bases, with 34 bases between the two germline ends. Study results and caveats: Summed frequency of public TCR beta families distinguished CMV carriers with the relevant HLA. The ex vivo response showed dominance by HLA-C-restricted CMV-specific TCR beta clonotypes.

TCRdb recomputed calls from the reads with MiXCR, one row per CDR3 protein. Of some 700,000 distinct CDR3 sequences in the sample, about 40% are singletons; the top ten hold around 2.6%. The specimen was PBMCs. The receptor comes from a human donor in good health (CMV status not recorded). Some clones in this sample may be carry-over from other donors' samples. The chain recombines TRBV7-8 with TRBJ2-1; perhaps TRBD1 as D (7 bases). The CDR3 DNA reads as TGTGCCAGCAGCCCGCGGGACAGAACACTGGGGTTGTTGAGTCGGCATGAGCAGTTCTTC. This codes for CASSPRDRTLGLLSRHEQFF.